This TCR beta chain was identified during a study of T cell responses to AZD1222 COVID-19 vaccine. Findings and caveats of the study: Baseline serology detected seropositivity in only a handful of AZD1222 recipients. Clonal diversity was possibly underestimated; the donors were predominantly white British and more often female. Vaccine-related CD4 TCRs covered spike, predominating at 160-218 and 743-854.

Sequenced by immunoSEQ multiplex PCR; TCRdb stores in-frame clones only, minus some. In the table there are 50,000 or so clones, 89% of which are singletons. Of note for this clone: The antigen remains undetermined.

V lost 4 bases and J 3 bases, leaving 13 bases between the germline ends. Germline CDR1 is SGHNT and CDR2 is YYREEE (reference sequence). The CDR3 is 15 residues long. This TCR came from an adult who received the AZD1222 COVID-19 vaccine. Source: peripheral blood, taken 28 days after the second AZD1222 dose. The chain employs TRBV5-4 and TRBJ2-2, with a possible D match to TRBD1 (7 bases). The CDR3, as DNA: TGTGCCAGCAGCCCCGGGGGACAGCACACCGGGGAGCTGTTTTTT. Translated: CASSPGGQHTGELFF.